Following are 13 T cell receptor beta chains from one sample sequenced in a study of blood T cell repertoires in COVID-19. Assay used: immunoSEQ multiplex PCR; TCRdb lists only in-frame clones, some missing. The table records some 150,000 clones, roughly 84% of them present only once. Sequences were obtained from peripheral blood. These receptors originate from a woman in her seventies with COVID-19, enrolled during active disease.

This clone has only one observation. The rearrangement uses TRBV18 and TRBJ2-3; no definite D call. Germline lookup yields CDR1 KGHSH and CDR2 LQKENI. V lost 3 bases to trimming and J lost 2 bases, with 6 bases between them. The CDR3 length is 13 residues. The CDR3 loop is CASSPSITDTQYF. The CDR3 nucleotides are TGTGCCAGCTCACCGTCCATCACAGATACGCAGTATTTT.

This clone was found once. The chain joins TRBV19 to TRBJ2-1; tentatively, D is TRBD2 (6 bases). This CDR3 spans 11 amino acids. Between the trimmed V and J ends, which lost 9 bases and 6 bases, there was a span of 9 bases. The germline CDR1 and CDR2 sequences are LNHDA and SQIVND (reference sequence). The CDR3 here is CASTGGNEQFF. In DNA, the CDR3 is TGTGCCAGCACCGGGGGCAATGAGCAGTTCTTC.

As DNA, the CDR3 is TGTGCCAGCAGCCTAAGCGGGAGCTCCTACGAGCAGTACTTC. It encodes CASSLSGSSYEQYF. The V gene is TRBV5-4, the J gene TRBJ2-7, with 8 positions matching TRBD2. V dropped 4 bases and J dropped 0; count of bases not matched to a gene: 3. The CDR3 sequence is 14 residues long. Germline-derived CDR1 and CDR2 are SGHNT and YYREEE (reference sequence).

V is TRBV28 and J is TRBJ1-2, with D tentatively TRBD1 (5 bases). Trimming stripped 5 bases from V and 7 bases from J, with 17 bases between. Germline CDR1 is MDHEN and CDR2 is SYDVKM. There are 14 residues in the CDR3. CDR3 nucleotide sequence: TGTGCCAGCAGTCTCCCCGGGGGGATGGGTGGCTACACCTTC. Translated, it gives CASSLPGGMGGYTF.

J is TRBJ1-6 and V is TRBV11-2; 10 bases line up with TRBD1. CDR1 and CDR2 from the germline V gene are SGHAT and FQNNGV. J was trimmed by 5 bases and V by 5 bases; bases with no gene match: 3. The length of the CDR3 is 15 residues. CDR3 sequence (DNA): TGTGCCAGCAGCATGGACAGGGGGAATAATTCACCCCTCCACTTT. Translating gives CASSMDRGNNSPLHF.

This chain connects TRBV5-1 to TRBJ2-7; D gene ambiguous. Germline V gene sequence: CDR1 SGHRS, CDR2 YFSETQ. V was cut by 1 base and J by 3 bases, with 11 bases left in between. This CDR3 has 14 residues. The CDR3 loop is CASSLSPGVYEQYF. The CDR3 DNA is TGCGCCAGCAGCTTGTCCCCAGGCGTCTACGAGCAGTACTTC.

The chain links TRBV28 to TRBJ1-4; D is unresolved. Germline values: CDR1 MDHEN, CDR2 SYDVKM. The CDR3 contains 13 residues. Trimming cost V 6 bases and J 8 bases, with 13 bases left between them. CDR3 loop: CASRGLDGEKLFF. The CDR3 nucleotides read TGTGCCAGCAGGGGCTTGGATGGGGAAAAACTGTTTTTT.

This chain joins TRBV24-1 and TRBJ1-3; D possibly corresponds to TRBD1 (6 bases). This CDR3 is 16 amino acids long. The V end was cut by 4 bases, the J end by 2 bases, with 14 bases between. Germline V gene data show CDR1 as KGHDR and CDR2 as SFDVKD. This CDR3 is CATSDPGEGAGNTIYF. The CDR3 coding sequence is TGTGCCACCAGTGACCCAGGGGAAGGGGCTGGAAACACCATATATTTT.

The chain uses TRBV6-6 and TRBJ1-5; 8 bases map to TRBD1. The germline gives CDR1 MNHNY, CDR2 SVGAGI (reference sequence). V was pared by 6 bases and J by 1 base, with 2 bases of the junction left unmatched. The CDR3 length is 14 residues. The CDR3 DNA sequence: TGTGCCAGCAGGTCAGGGGGCAGCAATCAGCCCCAGCATTTT. Its translation: CASRSGGSNQPQHF.

This chain joins TRBV7-2 and TRBJ1-2; no definite D call. The V gene's germline CDR1 is SGHTA and CDR2 FQGNSA. This CDR3 is 14 amino acids long. V lost 3 bases and J 2 bases, leaving 10 bases between the germline ends. CDR3 sequence: CASSFISVNYGYTF. The CDR3 bases are TGTGCCAGCAGCTTCATATCAGTAAACTATGGCTACACCTTC.

The chain uses TRBV6-6 and TRBJ1-1; D perhaps matches TRBD1 (5 bases). Trimming removed 3 bases from V and 1 base from J, with 6 bases in between. This CDR3 region has 13 residues. The germline V gene encodes CDR1 MNHNY and CDR2 SVGAGI (reference sequence). CDR3 nucleotides: TGTGCCAGCAGTTATGACAGGAACACTGAAGCTTTCTTT. This codes for CASSYDRNTEAFF.

The count of this clone is one. The chain has TRBV7-9 and TRBJ1-3, with 7 nucleotides matching TRBD1. The CDR3 length is 19 residues. V trimming: 5 bases; J trimming: 3 bases; junction bases outside the gene matches: 19. Germline V CDR1 and CDR2: SEHNR, FQNEAQ (reference sequence). The CDR3 is CASSPKPLFDRVVGNTIYF. In nucleotides, the CDR3 is TGTGCCAGCAGCCCTAAACCACTTTTTGACAGGGTTGTTGGAAACACCATATATTTT.

This sequence joins TRBV10-2 and TRBJ2-3; D may be TRBD2 (6 bases). The CDR3 runs 13 residues. The V gene's germline CDR1 is WSHSY and CDR2 SAAADI. The V end was cut by 0 bases, the J end by 10 bases, with 11 bases between. CDR3 sequence (DNA): TGCGCCAGCAGTGAGTCGAAGGGAGGACCGCAGTATTTT. Residues: CASSESKGGPQYF.